The TCR beta chain under discussion was sequenced for a study of early T cells in non-severe SARS-CoV-2 infection. Study as a whole: Bulk RNA taken from unsorted whole blood was sequenced, leaving chains unpaired.

One entry per CDR3 protein results from TCRdb running MiXCR on the 5' RACE reads. Found here are approximately 50,000 distinct CDR3 sequences, approximately 10% of them singletons; the top ten hold less than 15%. In its sample, this clonotype was seen many times. V was shortened by 1 base and J by 4 bases, with 11 bases between the two germline ends. The CDR3 contains 15 residues. Germline CDR1 and CDR2: KGHSH and LQKENI. This clonotype originated in an adult who was a healthcare worker with PCR-confirmed SARS-CoV-2 infection or an uninfected control (not recorded which). The chain carries TRBV18 and TRBJ2-1; D is perhaps TRBD2 (6 bases). The sequencing sample was made of whole blood. In DNA, the CDR3 is TGTGCCAGCTCACCACTCCCGGGGGTGTACAATGAGCAGTTCTTC. It translates to CASSPLPGVYNEQFF.